Sequencing of this TCR beta chain was carried out in a study of blood T cell repertoires in COVID-19. Overall study: Whether acute or convalescent, the COVID-19 samples came from the United States, Italy and Spain.

Participants, about 18 to 90 years old, spanned around 25 US areas. In the authors' workflow: Quantification of nucleated cells was approximated via reference gene primer amplification. Assay: immunoSEQ multiplex PCR; the TCRdb copy retains only in-frame clones and omits some. V and J calls plus clone size are reproduced from that table; the DNA served to infer D and trimming. The sample lists under 250,000 clones, around 81% occurring once. V was pared by 4 bases and J by 5 bases, with 11 bases between. The CDR3 contains 13 residues. The germline gives CDR1 SEHNR, CDR2 FQNEAQ (reference sequence). This TCR came from a man aged 30 to 39 with acute COVID-19. The chain recombines TRBV7-9 with TRBJ1-1, with D perhaps matching TRBD1 (5 bases). Specimen: PBMCs or T cells enriched from blood (not recorded which). The CDR3 nucleotides are TGTGCCAGCAGCTATGTAAGGGGTACTGAAGCTTTCTTT. It codes for CASSYVRGTEAFF.